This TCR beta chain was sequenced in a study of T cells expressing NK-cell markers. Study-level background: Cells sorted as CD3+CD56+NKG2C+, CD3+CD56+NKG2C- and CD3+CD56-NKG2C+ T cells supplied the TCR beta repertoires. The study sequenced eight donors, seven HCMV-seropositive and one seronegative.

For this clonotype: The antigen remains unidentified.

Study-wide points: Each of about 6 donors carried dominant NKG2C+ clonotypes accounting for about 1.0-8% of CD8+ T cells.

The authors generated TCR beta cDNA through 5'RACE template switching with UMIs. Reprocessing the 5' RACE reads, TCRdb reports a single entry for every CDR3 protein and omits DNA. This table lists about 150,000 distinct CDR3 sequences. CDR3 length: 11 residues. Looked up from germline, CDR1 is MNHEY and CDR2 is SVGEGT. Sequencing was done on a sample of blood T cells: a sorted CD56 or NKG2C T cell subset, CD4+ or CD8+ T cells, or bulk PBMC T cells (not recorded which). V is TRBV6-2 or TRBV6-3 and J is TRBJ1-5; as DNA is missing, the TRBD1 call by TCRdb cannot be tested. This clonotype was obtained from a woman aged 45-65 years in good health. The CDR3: CASSQPGQWHF.